This passage covers 24 T cell receptor beta chains from one sample sequenced in a study of beta chain features in type 1 diabetes. Broader study findings: A moderate, significant TCRB CDR3 shortening appeared in type 1 diabetes across four CD4+ subsets.

TCRB transcripts that were expressed got sequenced, as all of the isolated RNA had been reverse transcribed. Sequencing was performed with immunoSEQ multiplex PCR; in TCRdb, only in-frame clones are kept and a portion is missing. The table lists about 360,000 clones, 10% to 15% of them singletons. These receptors lack a known antigen. The specimen sequenced was naive CD4+ T cells from blood. The origin of the receptors is a young woman with type 1 diabetes.

The J gene is TRBJ1-1, the V gene TRBV13, with a possible D match to TRBD1 (5 bases). This CDR3 comprises 15 residues. Germline CDR1 is PRHDT and CDR2 is FYEKMQ (reference sequence). V was trimmed by 5 bases and J by 2 bases, leaving 15 bases between them. CDR3 sequence (DNA): TGTGCCAGCAGCCCCGGGGCGGGGGATAACACTGAAGCTTTCTTT. It codes for CASSPGAGDNTEAFF.

In this sample, this clone turned up a few times. V gene TRBV9 combines with J gene TRBJ2-5; D perhaps matches TRBD1 (5 bases). Germline V CDR1 and CDR2: SGDLS, YYNGEE. This CDR3 spans 15 amino acids. With 2 bases removed from V and 1 base from J, the gap between germline ends came to 12 bases. The CDR3 reads CASSVTTGPQETQYF. The CDR3 DNA sequence: TGTGCCAGCAGCGTTACTACAGGTCCCCAAGAGACCCAGTACTTC.

J is TRBJ2-7 and V is TRBV11-1; TRBD2 matches 7 bases. V was clipped by 5 bases and J by 3 bases; unmatched bases: 10. The germline gives CDR1 SGHAT, CDR2 FQDESV (reference sequence). The CDR3 sequence is 15 residues long. The CDR3 here is CASSVGATGGYEQYF. In DNA, the CDR3 is TGTGCCAGCAGCGTCGGTGCGACGGGGGGCTACGAGCAGTACTTC.

The chain combines TRBV7-3 with TRBJ2-2, with 8 positions matching TRBD1. This CDR3 region has 16 residues. Germline CDR1 SGHTA, CDR2 FQGTGA. V lost 8 bases, J lost 1 base, and 9 bases stayed unmatched. CDR3 in DNA: TGTGCCAGCGCCCCGCAGGGGGCCGTGAACACCGGGGAGCTGTTTTTT. As protein: CASAPQGAVNTGELFF. The complete variable domain, with remaining parts taken from reference TRBV7-3 and TRBJ2-2, reads GAGVSQTPSNKVTEKGKYVELRCDPISGHTALYWYRQSLGQGPEFLIYFQGTGAADDSGLPNDRFFAVRPEGSVSTLKIQRTERGDSAVYLCASAPQGAVNTGELFFGEGSRLTVL.

This rearrangement joins TRBV9 to TRBJ2-7; the match to TRBD1 covers 7 bases. Trimming took 3 bases from V and 5 from J; bases not matched to a gene: 8. The CDR3 totals 14 residues. The germline V gene encodes CDR1 SGDLS and CDR2 YYNGEE. DNA for the CDR3: TGTGCCAGCAGCGAACAGGGGTGGCTCGACGAGCAGTACTTC. It encodes CASSEQGWLDEQYF.

In this sample, this clone turned up a few times. The gene calls are TRBV7-3 and TRBJ2-7; D not resolved. With 4 bases removed from V and 6 bases from J, the gap between germline ends came to 13 bases. Germline V gene data show CDR1 as SGHTA and CDR2 as FQGTGA. The CDR3 runs to 13 residues. This CDR3 is CASSSRFHTEQYF. The CDR3 region has the DNA TGTGCCAGCAGCTCTAGGTTCCACACCGAGCAGTACTTC.

The chain is built from TRBV19 and TRBJ2-7; possible D gene TRBD2, 6 bases. The germline V and J ends were trimmed by 7 bases and 2 bases, with 15 bases remaining between them. The germline CDR1 and CDR2 sequences are LNHDA and SQIVND (reference sequence). CDR3 length: 14 residues. The DNA of the CDR3 is TGTGCCAGTACTAGGCGGGATCTACCCTACGAGCAGTACTTC. It translates to CASTRRDLPYEQYF.

The genes are TRBV18 and TRBJ2-5, with no clear D. Germline V CDR1 and CDR2: KGHSH, LQKENI. V was clipped by 1 base and J by 5 bases, with 8 bases between them. CDR3 length equals 13 residues. DNA for the CDR3: TGTGCCAGCTCACCACTAGAGTGGGAGACCCAGTACTTC. This encodes CASSPLEWETQYF. The variable domain in full, completed from reference TRBV18 and TRBJ2-5, reads NAGVMQNPRHLVRRRGQEARLRCSPMKGHSHVYWYRQLPEEGLKFMVYLQKENIIDESGMPKERFSAEFPKEGPSILRIQQVVRGDSAAYFCASSPLEWETQYFGPGTRLLVL.

The chain is built from TRBV11-2 and TRBJ2-7; D is possibly TRBD1 (5 bases). Per the germline V gene, CDR1 is SGHAT and CDR2 is FQNNGV. Trimming removed 0 bases at V and 7 bases at J, with 10 bases between. This CDR3 region has 13 residues. The CDR3, as DNA: TGTGCCAGCAGCTTAGATCAGGGTGTAGAGCAGTACTTC. Amino acid sequence: CASSLDQGVEQYF.

The chain links TRBV7-9 to TRBJ2-1, with D perhaps matching TRBD1 (6 bases). Germline CDR1 SEHNR, CDR2 FQNEAQ (reference sequence). This CDR3 is 14 amino acids long. The ends were cut back, 3 bases at V and 8 bases at J, with 14 bases in the middle. CDR3 bases: TGTGCCAGCAGCTTCTGGACAGATGGGGATGAGCAGTTCTTC. Encoded protein: CASSFWTDGDEQFF.

The chain employs TRBV15 and TRBJ2-3; D gene unclear. In germline, CDR1 is LNHNV, CDR2 YYDKDF (reference sequence). CDR3 length: 13 amino acids. V dropped 3 bases and J dropped 2 bases, with 6 bases sitting between them. In nucleotides, the CDR3 is TGTGCCACCAGCAGTCTGGCCACAGATACGCAGTATTTT. As protein: CATSSLATDTQYF.

The chain joins TRBV7-8 to TRBJ1-1; TRBD1 aligns across 9 bases. This CDR3 comprises 14 residues. The V gene's germline CDR1 is SGHVS and CDR2 FQNEAQ. J was trimmed by 5 bases and V by 4 bases; bases with no gene match: 5. The CDR3 region is CASSWDRVVTEAFF. The CDR3 region has the DNA TGTGCCAGCAGCTGGGACAGGGTGGTGACTGAAGCTTTCTTT.

This clone was seen more than once but under ten times. V is TRBV4-3 and J is TRBJ2-7; D is ambiguous. V lost 0 bases and J 2 bases, leaving 8 bases between the germline ends. Germline lookup yields CDR1 LGHNA and CDR2 YSLEER. This CDR3 is 14 amino acids long. CDR3 region: CASSQDLLPYEQYF. For the CDR3, the DNA is TGCGCCAGCAGCCAAGACTTACTACCCTACGAGCAGTACTTC.

This chain connects TRBV25-1 to TRBJ2-2; the match to TRBD2 covers 8 bases. This CDR3 contains 14 residues. With V trimmed by 10 bases and J by 1 base, 5 bases remained unmatched. Germline CDR1 MGHDK, CDR2 SYGVNS. CDR3 sequence reads: CATRGGQNTGELFF. In nucleotides, the CDR3 is TGTGCCACCCGGGGGGGTCAGAACACCGGGGAGCTGTTTTTT.

The rearrangement joins TRBV5-1 to TRBJ2-7; 11 nucleotides line up with TRBD1. From germline, CDR1 is SGHRS and CDR2 YFSETQ. Losses at the gene ends were 7 bases for V and 3 bases for J; bases not matched to a gene: 6. The CDR3 is 14 amino acids. CDR3 nucleotide sequence: TGCGCCAGCGGGCCGGGACAGGGGGGCTACGAGCAGTACTTC. Protein product: CASGPGQGGYEQYF.

This clone has a handful of counts. V is TRBV7-8 and J is TRBJ1-1; no reliable D call. The CDR3 spans 15 residues. V dropped 5 bases and J dropped 1 base, with 14 bases sitting between them. Germline assignment: CDR1 SGHVS and CDR2 FQNEAQ. CDR3 nucleotide sequence: TGTGCCAGCAGCCCGGCGGTGTTGTGGAACACTGAAGCTTTCTTT. This encodes CASSPAVLWNTEAFF. The full variable domain, completed using reference TRBV7-8 and TRBJ1-1, is GAGVSQSPRYKVAKRGQDVALRCDPISGHVSLFWYQQALGQGPEFLTYFQNEAQLDKSGLPSDRFFAERPEGSVSTLKIQRTQQEDSAVYLCASSPAVLWNTEAFFGQGTRLTVV.

The chain couples TRBV12-5 to TRBJ2-1; possibly TRBD1 for D (6 bases). The CDR3 spans 15 residues. From germline, CDR1 is LGHNT and CDR2 FRNRAP. V was trimmed by 6 bases and J by 0 bases, leaving 12 bases between them. For the CDR3, the DNA is TGTGCTAGTGGGACCAGGGGATCCTCCTACAATGAGCAGTTCTTC. This gives the protein CASGTRGSSYNEQFF. Supplemented by reference TRBV12-5 and TRBJ2-1, the full variable domain reads DARVTQTPRHKVTEMGQEVTMRCQPILGHNTVFWYRQTMMQGLELLAYFRNRAPLDDSGMPKDRFSAEMPDATLATLKIQPSEPRDSAVYFCASGTRGSSYNEQFFGPGTRLTVL.

CDR3 in amino acids: CATSRDRVYGYTF. CDR3 DNA sequence: TGTGCCACCAGCAGAGATCGCGTTTATGGCTACACCTTC. The chain employs TRBV15 and TRBJ1-2; D is ambiguous. V was pared by 0 bases and J by 5 bases, with 7 bases between. Per germline, CDR1 LNHNV and CDR2 YYDKDF (reference sequence). The CDR3 spans 13 residues.

This clone appeared a few times. The chain uses TRBV19 and TRBJ2-1; 9 nucleotides agree with TRBD2. Germline V lookup: CDR1 LNHDA, CDR2 SQIVND (reference sequence). The V gene end was trimmed by 4 bases and the J gene end by 10 bases; junction bases not matched to a gene: 11. The CDR3 covers 15 residues. The CDR3 sequence: CASSTSGGGAEEQFF. CDR3 DNA sequence: TGTGCCAGTAGTACGTCTGGCGGGGGGGCCGAGGAGCAGTTCTTC.

This chain joins TRBV9 and TRBJ1-2; D is ambiguous. The CDR3 loop spans 14 amino acids. The V gene's germline CDR1 is SGDLS and CDR2 YYNGEE. Trimming removed 3 bases at V and 8 bases at J, with 17 bases between. The CDR3 here is CASSDAGKVGGYTF. The CDR3 region has the DNA TGTGCCAGCAGCGACGCGGGAAAGGTCGGAGGCTACACCTTC.

This clone was detected only a few times. The rearrangement joins TRBV19 to TRBJ1-2; a weak D match, TRBD1 (6 bases). CDR1 and CDR2 (germline): LNHDA, SQIVND (reference sequence). The CDR3 is made up of 15 amino acids. V lost 8 bases to trimming and J lost 6 bases, with 22 bases between them. The CDR3 here is CASVRLSQGRDGYTF. In DNA, the CDR3 is TGTGCCAGTGTTCGACTATCACAGGGACGGGATGGCTACACCTTC.

V is TRBV18 and J is TRBJ2-7; 7 nucleotides line up with TRBD2. The V gene end was trimmed by 5 bases and the J gene end by 4 bases; junction bases not matched to a gene: 8. Germline CDR1 KGHSH, CDR2 LQKENI. The CDR3 is 14 amino acids. The CDR3 reads CASSGSEGGYEQYF. The CDR3 DNA is TGTGCCAGCTCAGGATCGGAGGGAGGGTACGAGCAGTACTTC.

V gene TRBV2 combines with J gene TRBJ2-3, with 14 bases fitting TRBD2. Germline V gene lookup returns CDR1 SNHLY and CDR2 FYNNEI. The CDR3 length is 17 residues. The V segment lost 6 bases and the J segment 2 bases; nucleotides outside the gene matches: 7. Here the CDR3 DNA reads TGTGCCAGCAGGACCGGGACTAGCGGGAGTAACACAGATACGCAGTATTTT. It yields the protein CASRTGTSGSNTDTQYF.

This clone was counted a few times. At the DNA level, this CDR3 is encoded by other sequences in the same sample as well. The V and J genes are TRBV9 and TRBJ2-1; 10 bases agree with TRBD2. V shed 0 bases and J 4 bases; nucleotides not matched to a gene: 1. This CDR3 region has 15 residues. Germline-derived CDR1 and CDR2 are SGDLS and YYNGEE. The CDR3 loop reads CASSVGTSGYNEQFF. For the CDR3, the DNA is TGTGCCAGCAGCGTAGGGACTAGCGGATACAATGAGCAGTTCTTC.